This TCR beta chain emerged from a study of radiotherapy plus CTLA-4 blockade in lung cancer. Study-wide results and caveats: It was early blood T cell clone dynamics, with interferon-beta, that reportedly best predicted response. Among blood TCR repertoires after radiotherapy plus ipilimumab, tumor-derived clones expanded.

Of note for this clone: The antigen remains undetermined. One junction end disagrees with the germline gene, perhaps due to a read error.

Clones were sequenced by immunoSEQ multiplex PCR, and TCRdb holds only the in-frame ones, with some missing. This sample has over 60,000 clones; around 87% occur once, and the top ten carry roughly two fifths. This receptor was taken from a human donor with non-small cell lung cancer that progressed on radiotherapy plus ipilimumab. The sample was peripheral blood, taken from a patient treated with radiotherapy plus ipilimumab.

In nucleotides, the CDR3 is TGTGCTAGCAGCTTAGGGGAGCGGGAGAAGCAGTTCTTC. Its translation is CASSLGEREKQFF. The genes are TRBV7-7 and TRBJ2-1; TRBD2 agrees at 8 bases. The CDR3 loop spans 13 amino acids. Per germline, CDR1 SSHAT and CDR2 FNYEAQ (reference sequence). Together with reference TRBV7-7 and TRBJ2-1, the CDR3 gives the full variable domain: GAGVSQSPRYKVTKRGQDVTLRCDPISSHATLYWYQQALGQGPEFLTYFNYEAQPDKSGLPSDRFSAERPEGSISTLTIQRTEQRDSAMYRCASSLGEREKQFFGPGTRLTVL.